Shown below are 7 T cell receptor beta chains from a single sample sequenced in a study of T cells in Graves' hyperthyroidism and ophthalmopathy. The investigators amplified TCR beta CDR3 regions from RNA transcripts. First-round RT-PCR with HTBI primers amplified the TCR CDR3 region. TCRdb recomputed calls from the multiplex PCR reads with MiXCR, one row per CDR3 protein. There are hundreds of thousands of distinct CDR3 sequences in the sample; around 42% occur only once, and 8.2% lies in the top ten. Sequenced material: peripheral blood or thyroid tissue (not recorded which). The receptors were sampled from a woman under 30 with Graves' hyperthyroidism.

This clonotype was seen a few times. V usage is TRBV20-1 and J usage is TRBJ2-7, with 7 bases that match TRBD1. Germline CDR1 reads DFQATT; CDR2 reads SNEGSKA (reference sequence). This CDR3 is 13 amino acids long. Trimming at V came to 3 bases and at J to 7 bases, leaving 9 bases not matched to a gene. This CDR3 reads CSASTGTVGEQYF. CDR3 coding DNA: TGCAGTGCTAGCACAGGGACAGTGGGTGAGCAGTACTTC.

This clonotype was picked up a small number of times. The chain combines TRBV19 with TRBJ2-2, with D possibly TRBD2 on 5 matching bases. Germline V gene sequence: CDR1 LNHDA, CDR2 SQIVND (reference sequence). V gave up 6 bases and J gave up 4 bases, with 18 bases separating them. The CDR3 is made up of 16 amino acids. DNA for the CDR3: TGTGCCAGTAGCATCCAGATGTGGGCGGGCACCGGGGAGCTGTTTTTT. This translates into CASSIQMWAGTGELFF.

This clonotype was detected a few times. The V and J genes are TRBV27 and TRBJ1-2, with unresolved D. This CDR3 region has 9 residues. Trimming removed 6 bases from V and 13 bases from J, with 9 bases in between. Looked up from germline, CDR1 is MNHEY and CDR2 is SMNVEV (reference sequence). The CDR3 reads CASSPPITF. The CDR3 DNA follows: TGTGCCAGCAGCCCCCCTATCACCTTC.

This clonotype was recorded once. The CDR3 end shows no conserved phenylalanine or tryptophan, and so a read error is likely. The DNA is left out, because the CDR3 cannot be placed on it with certainty; the CDR3 is given as TCRdb lists it. This rearrangement joins TRBV15 to TRBJ1-1; the listed D gene, TRBD1, was not tested against the DNA. Ends included, the CDR3 has 17 residues. Germline V gives CDR1 LNHNV, CDR2 YYDKDF (reference sequence). The CDR3 region is CATSREGQGPRTLKLSA.

This clonotype was recorded at least ten times. The J gene is TRBJ1-1, the V gene TRBV9, with 8 bases lining up with TRBD1. Per germline, CDR1 SGDLS and CDR2 YYNGEE. CDR3 length: 15 residues. V was clipped by 1 base and J by 1 base; unmatched bases: 3. The CDR3 here is CASSVSGQGNTEAFF. CDR3 sequence (DNA): TGTGCCAGCAGCGTATCCGGACAGGGGAACACTGAAGCTTTCTTT.

The gene calls are TRBV9 and TRBJ2-7, with D perhaps being TRBD1 or TRBD2 (5 bases each). CDR1 is SGDLS and CDR2 is YYNGEE in the germline V gene. V lost 4 bases to trimming and J lost 9 bases, with 17 bases between them. The length of the CDR3 is 13 residues. This chain's CDR3 is CASSNELGDTQYF. As DNA, the CDR3 is TGTGCCAGCAGCAACGAACTAGGGGATACGCAGTACTTC.

The V and J genes are TRBV20-1 and TRBJ2-5; possibly TRBD1 for D (5 bases). Trimming took 3 bases from V and 1 from J, leaving 12 bases between them. This CDR3 is built from 14 residues. CDR1 DFQATT and CDR2 SNEGSKA come from the germline V gene (reference sequence). As DNA, the CDR3 is TGCAGTGCTAGCGACCCAGGGATCCAAGAGACCCAGTACTTC. It codes for CSASDPGIQETQYF.